This T cell receptor beta chain was recorded in a study of shared clonotypes between healthy human individuals (dated by TCRdb to the early 2020s). About the study as a whole: The cohort included a few men and two women between 18 and 49 years of age. The study deeply sequenced blood TCR repertoires of roughly five healthy adults to estimate repertoire size and the extent of clonotype sharing between individuals. To increase sequencing depth and limit assay-specific biases, different laboratories used diverse techniques to prepare libraries and sequence TCR repertoires. Per donor, leukapheresis produced somewhere between about 0.9 and 9 billion PBMCs.

Using the deep immunoSEQ assay, multiplex PCR amplified TCR CDR3 regions from genomic DNA. Genomic DNA extracted from each cell subset was distributed evenly over all wells of several immunoSEQ 96-well plates, and each plate served as one replicate. For unsorted PBMC, roughly 330 ng of genomic DNA, equivalent to roughly 30,000 T cell genomes, went into each replicate PCR. Ten immunoSEQ deep assay plates were used to sequence the unsorted PBMC genomic DNA. The purified libraries were quantified using a Qubit 3.0 fluorometer, sized with a Bioanalyzer 2100, and then quantified again using the KAPA Library Quantification kit. Every immunoSEQ 96-well plate was sequenced on a dedicated single-read 150-cycle Illumina NextSeq 550 flow cell. The authors processed their data as follows. The immunoSEQ output contained only junctional sequences without quality scores, so filtering could not match that applied to full-length reads. Sequences were annotated with PyIR, a Python wrapper for IgBLAST v1.9, using IMGT germline references to assign V/J genes and CDR3. Reads with weak V/J assignments (E-value above 1e-6), missing CDR3, stop codons, out-of-frame junctions, or ambiguous translated residues were removed. A V3J clonotype was defined by an identical inferred V gene, J gene, and CDR3 amino acid sequence. Percentage overlap between repertoires was calculated by dividing the number of shared unique clonotypes by the size of the smaller repertoire. RTK rarefaction, the Chao1 estimator, and Recon v2.1 estimates of unobserved clonotypes were used to assess repertoire richness. Here the immuneACCESS table is served through TCRdb, limited to in-frame sequences with V and J called. Missing clones are a known gap in these copies; in checked studies unresolved V genes cover under half, and the rest lacks a known reason. That table gives V, J and clone size, and the DNA gave D and trimming. A total of about 520,000 clones appear in this sample, over 70% of them only once. The ten biggest clones cover 9.5% to 15% of the sample.

This clone was seen once. Its antigen remains unidentified. It differs at one base from a far larger clone, so likely a read error. The study at large found these results: Because the study included a small number of donors, the genetic and exposure-history diversity represented was limited. Based on pairwise subsampling, the degree of clonotype sharing among donors was expected to be affected by sequencing depth. Sampling was limited to blood, and TCR repertoires in tissue likely differ from TCR repertoires in blood.

The donors were healthy, HIV-negative adults who had no recently reported acute infections or vaccinations. Only Caucasian adults living in Nashville, Tennessee, USA were represented among the donors. For unsorted samples, 90 million or so PBMCs were counted and genomic DNA was extracted with the QIAamp DNA Blood Mini kit. After blood collection by leukapheresis, PBMCs were isolated using Ficoll-Histopaque density gradient centrifugation and then cryopreserved in the vapor phase of liquid nitrogen. CDR1 and CDR2 are drawn from the germline V gene (reference sequence): SEHNR, FQNEAQ. Taken from cysteine to phenylalanine, the CDR3 has 14 residues. Of the read, only the CDR3 DNA is kept; its 42 bases are in frame from base 1.

The sequence is built from TRBV7-9 and TRBJ2-5, with 8 middle bases fitting TRBD2. Input material: PBMCs. The TCR was taken from a woman aged 35 to 49 in good health. Some clones in this sample may be carry-over from other donors' samples. In nucleotides, the sequence is TGTGCCAGCAGCCCGAGGGACGGGGGGGAGACCCGGTACTTC. This gives the protein CASSPRDGGETRYF.